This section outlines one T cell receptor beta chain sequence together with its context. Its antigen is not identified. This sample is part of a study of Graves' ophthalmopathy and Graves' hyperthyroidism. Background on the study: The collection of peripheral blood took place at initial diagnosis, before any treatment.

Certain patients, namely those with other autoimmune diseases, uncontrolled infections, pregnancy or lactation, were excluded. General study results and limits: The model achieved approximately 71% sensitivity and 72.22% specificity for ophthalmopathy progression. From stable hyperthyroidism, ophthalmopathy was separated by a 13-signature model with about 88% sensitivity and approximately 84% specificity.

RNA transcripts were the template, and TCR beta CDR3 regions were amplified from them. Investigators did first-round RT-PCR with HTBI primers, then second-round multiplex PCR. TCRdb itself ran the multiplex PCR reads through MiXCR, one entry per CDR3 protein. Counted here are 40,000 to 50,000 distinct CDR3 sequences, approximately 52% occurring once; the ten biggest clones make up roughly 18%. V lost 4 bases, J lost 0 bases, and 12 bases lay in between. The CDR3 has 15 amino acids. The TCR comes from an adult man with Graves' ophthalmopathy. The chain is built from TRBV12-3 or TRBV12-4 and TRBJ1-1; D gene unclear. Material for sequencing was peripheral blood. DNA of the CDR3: TGTGCCAGCAGTTGGCCTAGCGGAGTGAACACTGAAGCTTTCTTT. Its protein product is CASSWPSGVNTEAFF.